The 19 T cell receptor beta chains below all came from one sample that was sequenced in a study of shared clonotypes between healthy human individuals. TCRdb's table, derived via immunoSEQ multiplex PCR, lists solely in-frame clones and lacks some. The sample yields around 700,000 clones, about 74% seen once. What was sequenced was memory CD4+ T cells sorted from blood. As for subset: CD45RA-negative fraction. These receptors all stem from a woman aged 25-40 years in good health.

The chain is built from TRBV11-1 and TRBJ1-2; D might be TRBD1 (6 bases). The germline V gene has CDR1 SGHAT and CDR2 FQDESV (reference sequence). The CDR3 loop spans 13 amino acids. Trimming cost V 3 bases and J 3 bases, with 8 bases left between them. CDR3 bases: TGTGCCAGCAGCTTTCGGACAGACTATGGCTACACCTTC. This codes for CASSFRTDYGYTF.

This clone was picked up a small number of times. The rearrangement uses TRBV30 and TRBJ2-5; TRBD1 matches at 7 bases. The CDR3 is 13 amino acids. The ends lost 5 bases at V and 2 bases at J; junction bases unmatched: 5. Germline loops: CDR1 GTSNPN, CDR2 SVGIG (reference sequence). CDR3: CAWEVQGQETQYF. The CDR3 bases are TGTGCCTGGGAGGTACAGGGGCAAGAGACCCAGTACTTC.

The chain joins TRBV25-1 to TRBJ2-1; 9 bases line up with TRBD1. V lost 3 bases to trimming and J lost 6 bases; unmatched junction nucleotides: 6. From germline, CDR1 is MGHDK and CDR2 SYGVNS. The CDR3 extends over 15 amino acids. CDR3 in amino acids: CASSDSGQGSNEQFF. In DNA, the CDR3 is TGTGCCAGCAGTGATTCGGGACAGGGAAGCAATGAGCAGTTCTTC.

This chain uses TRBV10-2 with TRBJ1-2; TRBD1 aligns across 10 bases. Germline CDR1 and CDR2: WSHSY and SAAADI. Trimming cost V 7 bases and J 2 bases; bases outside gene matches: 4. This CDR3 comprises 14 residues. Written as DNA, the CDR3 is TGCGCCAGCACCGACAGGGGGCACAACTATGGCTACACCTTC. This sequence encodes CASTDRGHNYGYTF.

The chain employs TRBV15 and TRBJ2-5; D gene uncertain. The CDR3 consists of 12 residues. The germline CDR1 and CDR2 sequences are LNHNV and YYDKDF (reference sequence). Trimming left V 6 bases short and J 5 bases short, with 10 bases between. The CDR3 region has the DNA TGTGCCACCAGTCAAAATCGGGAGACCCAGTACTTC. Its translation: CATSQNRETQYF.

The chain couples TRBV6-5 to TRBJ1-2, with D possibly TRBD1 on 5 matching bases. V was pared by 5 bases and J by 1 base, with 14 bases between. CDR1 and CDR2 (germline): MNHEY, SVGAGI. The CDR3 covers 15 residues. CDR3 protein: CASSGRGDLNYGYTF. CDR3 bases: TGTGCCAGCAGTGGTCGGGGGGACCTTAACTATGGCTACACCTTC.

With respect to this clone: Additional DNA sequences in this sample encode the identical CDR3. The rearrangement joins TRBV5-1 to TRBJ1-2; D gene ambiguous. CDR1 SGHRS and CDR2 YFSETQ come from the germline V gene. The CDR3 runs to 14 residues. V was trimmed by 0 bases and J by 0 bases, leaving 6 bases between them. This CDR3 is CASSLGHANYGYTF. The CDR3 DNA follows: TGCGCCAGCAGCTTGGGGCACGCTAACTATGGCTACACCTTC.

The rearrangement uses TRBV10-2 and TRBJ2-3; D gene ambiguous. Trimming took off 4 bases at V and 6 bases at J, with 20 bases between the two ends. The CDR3 contains 16 residues. In germline, CDR1 is WSHSY, CDR2 SAAADI. Here the CDR3 reads CASSGPPGQQGDTQYF. The CDR3 DNA sequence: TGCGCCAGCAGTGGGCCCCCGGGCCAACAAGGGGATACGCAGTATTTT.

The chain joins TRBV11-2 to TRBJ1-4, with D tentatively TRBD1 (5 bases). CDR1 is SGHAT and CDR2 is FQNNGV in the germline V gene. Trimming took off 5 bases at V and 6 bases at J, with 16 bases between the two ends. The CDR3 has 15 amino acids. CDR3 DNA sequence: TGTGCCAGCAGCCAAATCCAGGGAGGGGATGAAAAACTGTTTTTT. Translated: CASSQIQGGDEKLFF.

This chain uses TRBV28 with TRBJ1-5; TRBD1 agrees at 8 bases. From germline, CDR1 is MDHEN and CDR2 SYDVKM. With 5 bases clipped from V and 1 base from J, the junction kept 7 bases outside the gene matches. The length of the CDR3 is 16 residues. CDR3 loop: CASSPQGEGSNQPQHF. In nucleotides, the CDR3 is TGTGCCAGCAGTCCACAGGGGGAGGGAAGCAATCAGCCCCAGCATTTT.

For this clone: A much larger clone lies a single base off, so this may be a read error. Additional DNA sequences in this sample encode the identical CDR3. The chain couples TRBV5-1 to TRBJ2-2; D is unclear. Germline CDR1 is SGHRS and CDR2 is YFSETQ. V was shortened by 0 bases and J by 1 base, with 4 bases between the two germline ends. This CDR3 has 14 residues. In DNA form, the CDR3 reads TGCGCCAGCAGCTTGGGAGAGAACACCGGGGAGCTGTTTTTT. Translation gives CASSLGENTGELFF.

J is TRBJ1-1 and V is TRBV2, with 10 bases that match TRBD1. V was clipped by 8 bases and J by 4 bases; unmatched bases: 10. The V gene's germline CDR1 is SNHLY and CDR2 FYNNEI. The CDR3 has 15 amino acids. CDR3 residues: CASRTEGQGSTEAFF. The CDR3 DNA follows: TGTGCCAGCCGTACTGAGGGACAGGGGAGCACTGAAGCTTTCTTT.

V and J are TRBV18 and TRBJ1-2, with TRBD1 matching 7 bases. The ends lost 3 bases at V and 4 bases at J; junction bases unmatched: 17. Germline V gene data show CDR1 as KGHSH and CDR2 as LQKENI. This CDR3 contains 18 residues. DNA of the CDR3: TGTGCCAGCTCACCCCGACCCGGGACAGCATTTGGGGGCTATGGCTACACCTTC. Protein: CASSPRPGTAFGGYGYTF.

On this clone: The same CDR3 arises from other DNA sequences in this sample as well. The V and J genes are TRBV28 and TRBJ1-1, with D hard to call. The germline CDR1 and CDR2 sequences are MDHEN and SYDVKM. The V gene lost 5 bases and the J gene lost 0 bases, with 4 bases spanning the gap. This CDR3 has 12 amino acids. The CDR3, as DNA: TGTGCCAGCAGTCAGATGAACACTGAAGCTTTCTTT. Translating gives CASSQMNTEAFF. Supplemented by reference TRBV28 and TRBJ1-1, the full variable domain reads DVKVTQSSRYLVKRTGEKVFLECVQDMDHENMFWYRQDPGLGLRLIYFSYDVKMKEKGDIPEGYSVSREKKERFSLILESASTNQTSMYLCASSQMNTEAFFGQGTRLTVV.

This chain connects TRBV7-4 to TRBJ2-7, with 7 bases aligning to TRBD2. The ends lost 3 bases at V and 2 bases at J; junction bases unmatched: 10. This CDR3 spans 16 amino acids. The germline CDR1 and CDR2 sequences are SGHVT and SQSDAQ. The CDR3 region is CASSFEGGIETYEQYF. As DNA, the CDR3 is TGTGCCAGCAGCTTCGAGGGAGGGATTGAGACCTACGAGCAGTACTTC.

This clone was detected once. The V gene is TRBV25-1, the J gene TRBJ2-1; 8 positions agree with TRBD1. Losses at the gene ends were 3 bases for V and 8 bases for J; bases not matched to a gene: 15. CDR1 is MGHDK, CDR2 SYGVNS, per germline. The CDR3 loop spans 17 amino acids. The CDR3 DNA is TGTGCCAGCAGTGATCCTATCACGGGACAGGTGTCCCATGAGCAGTTCTTC. Translation gives CASSDPITGQVSHEQFF. The full variable domain, its missing parts supplied by reference TRBV25-1 and TRBJ2-1, is EADIYQTPRYLVIGTGKKITLECSQTMGHDKMYWYQQDPGMELHLIHYSYGVNSTEKGDLSSESTVSRIRTEHFPLTLESARPSHTSQYLCASSDPITGQVSHEQFFGPGTRLTVL.

The chain uses TRBV5-1 and TRBJ2-3; TRBD1 might be the D (6 bases). The CDR3 spans 17 residues. Germline V gives CDR1 SGHRS, CDR2 YFSETQ. The ends were cut back, 4 bases at V and 3 bases at J, with 21 bases in the middle. The DNA of the CDR3 is TGCGCCAGCAGCCCCTCGGCGATAGGGGGAGCGACAGATACGCAGTATTTT. It translates to CASSPSAIGGATDTQYF. Together with reference TRBV5-1 and TRBJ2-3, the CDR3 gives the full variable domain: KAGVTQTPRYLIKTRGQQVTLSCSPISGHRSVSWYQQTPGQGLQFLFEYFSETQRNKGNFPGRFSGRQFSNSRSEMNVSTLELGDSALYLCASSPSAIGGATDTQYFGPGTRLTVL.

CDR3 protein: CAWGASGMGEQFF. In nucleotides, the CDR3 is TGTGCCTGGGGGGCTAGCGGGATGGGTGAGCAGTTCTTC. The V call is TRBV30, the J call TRBJ2-1; 9 bases line up with TRBD2. Per germline, CDR1 GTSNPN and CDR2 SVGIG (reference sequence). J gave up 9 bases and V 5 bases, and 8 bases lay outside the gene matches. This CDR3 contains 13 residues.

The chain is built from TRBV5-6 and TRBJ2-7; 9 bases align to TRBD1. This CDR3 region has 14 residues. CDR1 and CDR2 from the germline V gene are SGHDT and YYEEEE. Losses at the gene ends were 5 bases for V and 3 bases for J; bases not matched to a gene: 6. CDR3 in DNA: TGTGCCAGCAGATACTCGGGACAGGGCTACGAGCAGTACTTC. The encoded protein is CASRYSGQGYEQYF.